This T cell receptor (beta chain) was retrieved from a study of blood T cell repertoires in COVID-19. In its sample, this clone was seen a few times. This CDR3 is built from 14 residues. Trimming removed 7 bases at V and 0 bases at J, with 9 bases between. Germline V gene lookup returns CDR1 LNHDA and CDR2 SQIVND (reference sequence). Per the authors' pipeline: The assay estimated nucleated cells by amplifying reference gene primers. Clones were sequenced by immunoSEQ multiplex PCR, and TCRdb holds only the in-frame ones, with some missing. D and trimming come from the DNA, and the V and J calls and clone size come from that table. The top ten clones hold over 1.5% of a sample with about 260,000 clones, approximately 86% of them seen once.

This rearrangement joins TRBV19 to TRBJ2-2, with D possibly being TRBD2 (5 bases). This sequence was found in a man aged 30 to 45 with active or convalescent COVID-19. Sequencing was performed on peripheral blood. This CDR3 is CASIQEANTGELFF. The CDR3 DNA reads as TGTGCCAGTATCCAGGAGGCGAACACCGGGGAGCTGTTTTTT.